This TCR beta chain is drawn from a study of long-term antiretroviral therapy in people with HIV. There are 14 residues in the CDR3. The V gene lost 5 bases and the J gene lost 0 bases, with 5 bases spanning the gap. CDR1 is SGHTA, CDR2 FQGTGA, per germline. Sequencing relied on immunoSEQ assay v3.0, run at survey level. The assay was immunoSEQ multiplex PCR, and TCRdb's table has in-frame clones only and misses some. In the table there are tens of thousands of clones, roughly 85% of which are singletons. General study points: An increase in diversity followed ART, yet levels stayed below transplant donor controls. Controls showed broader CDR3 length ranges than did the HIV repertoires. The repertoire was dominated at all time points by clones expanded before ART. Blood obtained between the mid-2000s and the late 2010s may reflect older ART regimens.

Points on this clone: The antigen remains undetermined.

The chain recombines TRBV7-3 with TRBJ2-6, with D tentatively TRBD2 (5 bases). This clonotype was obtained from a man aged 18 to 29 with HIV. The starting material was unsorted PBMCs, obtained about 3.5 years after starting antiretroviral therapy. The CDR3 is CASSRDSGANVLTF. CDR3 nucleotides: TGTGCCAGCAGCCGGGACTCTGGGGCCAACGTCCTGACTTTC.